These 30 T cell receptor beta chains were sequenced from one sample in a study of blood T cell repertoires in COVID-19. Using immunoSEQ multiplex PCR, the repertoire was profiled, and TCRdb retains in-frame clones only, with some absent. The sample lists approximately 120,000 clones, roughly four fifths occurring once. Specimen: PBMCs or T cells enriched from blood (not recorded which). The receptors originated from a man aged 30 to 39 who had recovered from COVID-19.

V is TRBV2 and J is TRBJ1-2, with 7 bases identical to TRBD1. Germline V gives CDR1 SNHLY, CDR2 FYNNEI. Trimming cost V 4 bases and J 8 bases; bases outside gene matches: 13. The length of the CDR3 is 15 residues. CDR3 sequence reads: CASSARQGVREGYTF. Here the CDR3 DNA reads TGTGCCAGCAGTGCTCGACAGGGAGTAAGAGAGGGCTACACCTTC.

CDR3: CASSESGGVETQYF. CDR3 bases: TGTGCCAGCAGTGAGTCGGGGGGTGTCGAGACCCAGTACTTC. J is TRBJ2-5 and V is TRBV2; 7 bases are shared with TRBD2. With V trimmed by 3 bases and J by 5 bases, 6 bases remained unmatched. CDR3 length: 14 amino acids. Germline V gives CDR1 SNHLY, CDR2 FYNNEI.

This chain connects TRBV4-2 to TRBJ2-5; 9 bases fit TRBD2. The CDR3 runs to 15 residues. Germline CDR1 LGHNA, CDR2 YNFKEQ. V shed 7 bases and J 2 bases; nucleotides not matched to a gene: 8. The DNA of the CDR3 is TGTGCCAGCAACTCCGGGACTAGCAGTCAAGAGACCCAGTACTTC. It yields the protein CASNSGTSSQETQYF.

The rearrangement links TRBV6-5 to TRBJ1-1; 9 bases line up with TRBD1. There are 13 residues in the CDR3. V lost 8 bases, J lost 6 bases, and 7 bases stayed unmatched. Germline V gene data show CDR1 as MNHEY and CDR2 as SVGAGI. CDR3 bases: TGTGCCAGCGCCCCGGGACAGGGCCCTGAAGCTTTCTTT. Translated, it gives CASAPGQGPEAFF.

This CDR3 reads CASSLGTGIMKPQHF. For the CDR3, the DNA is TGTGCCAGCAGCTTAGGGACAGGGATAATGAAGCCCCAGCATTTT. The genes are TRBV7-8 and TRBJ1-5, with 8 bases lining up with TRBD1. Germline lookup yields CDR1 SGHVS and CDR2 FQNEAQ. With V trimmed by 1 base and J by 8 bases, 7 bases remained unmatched. CDR3 size: 15 residues.

The chain links TRBV7-9 to TRBJ1-1; D is unclear. Trimming left V 3 bases short and J 9 bases short, with 14 bases between. CDR3 length equals 13 residues. In germline, CDR1 is SEHNR, CDR2 FQNEAQ (reference sequence). The CDR3 region is CASSFGVSGKAFF. The CDR3 region has the DNA TGTGCCAGCAGCTTCGGGGTGAGCGGGAAAGCTTTCTTT. Full variable domain (remainder filled in from reference TRBV7-9 and TRBJ1-1): DTGVSQNPRHKITKRGQNVTFRCDPISEHNRLYWYRQTLGQGPEFLTYFQNEAQLEKSRLLSDRFSAERPKGSFSTLEIQRTEQGDSAMYLCASSFGVSGKAFFGQGTRLTVV.

V gene TRBV29-1 combines with J gene TRBJ2-5; 9 bases match TRBD1. The CDR3 runs to 13 residues. Per the germline V gene, CDR1 is SQVTM and CDR2 is ANQGSEA. Germline trimming cut 6 bases from V and 2 bases from J; bases unmatched to any gene: 4. The CDR3, as DNA: TGCAGCGTCCAGACAGGGGGACAAGAGACCCAGTACTTC. Its translation: CSVQTGGQETQYF.

The rearrangement joins TRBV7-9 to TRBJ2-1, with 10 bases identical to TRBD2. Germline trimming cut 3 bases from V and 5 bases from J; bases unmatched to any gene: 4. The CDR3 has 15 residues. Germline CDR1 is SEHNR and CDR2 is FQNEAQ (reference sequence). The CDR3 loop is CASSLGLAPHNEQFF. For the CDR3, the DNA is TGTGCCAGCAGCTTGGGACTAGCGCCACACAATGAGCAGTTCTTC.

This chain connects TRBV15 to TRBJ1-2; D unresolved. The CDR3 has 16 residues. The V gene's germline CDR1 is LNHNV and CDR2 YYDKDF (reference sequence). V lost 1 base to trimming and J lost 7 bases, with 19 bases between them. This chain's CDR3 is CATSRAGRGMEGGYTF. The CDR3 nucleotides are TGTGCCACCAGCAGAGCGGGTCGTGGGATGGAGGGTGGCTACACCTTC.

CDR3 sequence: CSVARTGSTNEKLFF. Here the CDR3 DNA reads TGCAGCGTGGCCCGGACAGGTTCAACTAATGAAAAACTGTTTTTT. The J gene is TRBJ1-4, the V gene TRBV29-1, with TRBD1 matching 7 bases. V shed 6 bases, J shed 0 bases, and the junction held 7 bases outside the gene matches. This CDR3 has 15 amino acids. Germline loops: CDR1 SQVTM, CDR2 ANQGSEA.

The genes are TRBV10-3 and TRBJ1-2; the D gene is possibly TRBD1 (6 bases). Germline CDR1 is ENHRY and CDR2 is SYGVKD. V was clipped by 7 bases and J by 0 bases, with 18 bases between them. The CDR3 contains 16 residues. The CDR3, as DNA: TGTGCCATCACTACGTTACAGGGAAACCCTAACTATGGCTACACCTTC. Its protein product is CAITTLQGNPNYGYTF.

The chain couples TRBV2 to TRBJ2-3; a possible D gene is TRBD2 (7 bases). CDR1 is SNHLY and CDR2 is FYNNEI in the germline V gene. V lost 6 bases and J 2 bases, leaving 12 bases between the germline ends. This CDR3 is 14 amino acids long. This chain's CDR3 is CASRRGTTTDTQYF. The CDR3 DNA sequence: TGTGCCAGCAGAAGGGGGACTACCACAGATACGCAGTATTTT.

The chain joins TRBV6-5 to TRBJ2-5; D may be TRBD2 (6 bases). This CDR3 comprises 16 residues. V was trimmed by 0 bases and J by 2 bases, leaving 13 bases between them. The germline gives CDR1 MNHEY, CDR2 SVGAGI. CDR3 residues: CASSYSTAGGQETQYF. The CDR3 region has the DNA TGTGCCAGCAGTTACTCGACTGCCGGGGGTCAAGAGACCCAGTACTTC.

Only a few counts were recorded for this clone. This chain links TRBV19 with TRBJ2-3; D is perhaps TRBD2 (6 bases). Trimming pared 5 bases from V and 1 base from J, leaving 10 bases between. The length of the CDR3 is 14 residues. Germline assignment: CDR1 LNHDA and CDR2 SQIVND (reference sequence). The CDR3 DNA sequence: TGTGCCAGTAGTCTCTTAGCGGGCACAGATACGCAGTATTTT. Translation: CASSLLAGTDTQYF. Variable domain in full (rest from reference TRBV19 and TRBJ2-3): DGGITQSPKYLFRKEGQNVTLSCEQNLNHDAMYWYRQDPGQGLRLIYYSQIVNDFQKGDIAEGYSVSREKKESFPLTVTSAQKNPTAFYLCASSLLAGTDTQYFGPGTRLTVL.

This clone has a single count. This rearrangement joins TRBV12-3 or TRBV12-4 to TRBJ1-1; 9 bases line up with TRBD1. With V trimmed by 6 bases and J by 5 bases, 4 bases remained unmatched. The CDR3 is 13 amino acids. In nucleotides, the CDR3 is TGTGCCAGCAGAATCGACAGGGGGACTGAAGCTTTCTTT. Its translation is CASRIDRGTEAFF.

V gene TRBV19 combines with J gene TRBJ1-5, with a possible D match to TRBD1 (5 bases). V lost 3 bases and J lost 7, with 13 bases in between. Germline CDR1 reads LNHDA; CDR2 reads SQIVND (reference sequence). The CDR3 extends over 14 amino acids. This CDR3 is CASSIQGPGQPQHF. Written as DNA, the CDR3 is TGTGCCAGTAGTATCCAGGGCCCAGGGCAGCCCCAGCATTTT.

This chain connects TRBV10-1 to TRBJ2-5; TRBD2 might be the D (6 bases). V dropped 6 bases and J dropped 5 bases, with 13 bases sitting between them. This CDR3 has 13 residues. Germline V gives CDR1 WNHNN, CDR2 SYGVQD (reference sequence). For the CDR3, the DNA is TGCGCCAGCAGCGGAGGGGTACAGGAGACCCAGTACTTC. Encoded protein: CASSGGVQETQYF.

V is TRBV28 and J is TRBJ2-7, with 11 bases fitting TRBD2. This CDR3 is built from 14 residues. V shed 10 bases and J 5 bases; nucleotides not matched to a gene: 10. CDR1 MDHEN and CDR2 SYDVKM come from the germline V gene. The CDR3 here is CAIGTLAGDDEQYF. Here the CDR3 DNA reads TGTGCCATAGGCACACTAGCGGGAGATGACGAGCAGTACTTC. The variable domain in full, completed from reference TRBV28 and TRBJ2-7, reads DVKVTQSSRYLVKRTGEKVFLECVQDMDHENMFWYRQDPGLGLRLIYFSYDVKMKEKGDIPEGYSVSREKKERFSLILESASTNQTSMYLCAIGTLAGDDEQYFGPGTRLTVT.

The V call is TRBV6-5, the J call TRBJ2-2, with D possibly being TRBD1 (5 bases). The CDR3 has 14 residues. The germline gives CDR1 MNHEY, CDR2 SVGAGI. V lost 7 bases to trimming and J lost 1 base, with 10 bases between them. CDR3 coding DNA: TGTGCCAGCACCACGACAGAGAACACCGGGGAGCTGTTTTTT. Translating it yields CASTTTENTGELFF.

The CDR3 DNA sequence: TGCGCCAGCAGCCAAGCGCACAGGGGGCCTACTAATGAAAAACTGTTTTTT. Amino acids: CASSQAHRGPTNEKLFF. The genes are TRBV4-1 and TRBJ1-4, with 9 bases matching TRBD1. Germline lookup yields CDR1 MGHRA and CDR2 YSYEKL. This CDR3 has 17 residues. V lost 1 base and J lost 2; bases outside the gene matches: 5.

The chain couples TRBV5-5 to TRBJ2-1; TRBD1 matches 9 bases. The CDR3 is 16 amino acids. From germline, CDR1 is SGHKS and CDR2 YYEKEE (reference sequence). V was pared by 5 bases and J by 7 bases, with 13 bases of the junction left unmatched. This chain's CDR3 is CASSLLQGAGVNEQFF. CDR3 DNA: TGTGCCAGCAGTTTACTACAGGGGGCAGGCGTAAATGAGCAGTTCTTC.

This clone was recorded once. V is TRBV5-6 and J is TRBJ2-7; 7 nucleotides agree with TRBD1. Per the germline V gene, CDR1 is SGHDT and CDR2 is YYEEEE. CDR3 length: 14 residues. V lost 0 bases to trimming and J lost 6 bases; unmatched junction nucleotides: 6. CDR3 DNA sequence: TGTGCCAGCAGCTTGGGGCAGGGGGTCCTCGAGCAGTACGTC. It specifies CASSLGQGVLEQYV.

The chain recombines TRBV7-9 with TRBJ2-1; D perhaps matches TRBD1 (7 bases). Germline lookup yields CDR1 SEHNR and CDR2 FQNEAQ (reference sequence). Trimming took 4 bases from V and 3 from J, leaving 10 bases between them. CDR3 length: 14 amino acids. CDR3 DNA sequence: TGTGCCAGCAGCTCAGGGGGGCTCTACAATGAGCAGTTCTTC. Amino acids: CASSSGGLYNEQFF. The full variable domain, completed using reference TRBV7-9 and TRBJ2-1, is DTGVSQNPRHKITKRGQNVTFRCDPISEHNRLYWYRQTLGQGPEFLTYFQNEAQLEKSRLLSDRFSAERPKGSFSTLEIQRTEQGDSAMYLCASSSGGLYNEQFFGPGTRLTVL.

This clone appeared once. This chain connects TRBV4-1 to TRBJ2-2, with D unresolved. Trimming stripped 0 bases from V and 5 bases from J, with 10 bases between. The CDR3 runs to 15 residues. Germline-derived CDR1 and CDR2 are MGHRA and YSYEKL. The CDR3: CASSQDYSSTGELFF. As DNA, the CDR3 is TGCGCCAGCAGCCAAGATTACTCCTCGACCGGGGAGCTGTTTTTT.

This rearrangement joins TRBV9 to TRBJ2-1; TRBD2 agrees at 11 bases. The J segment lost 7 bases and the V segment lost 4 bases, leaving 7 bases of the junction unmatched. CDR3 size: 15 residues. The V gene's germline CDR1 is SGDLS and CDR2 YYNGEE. For the CDR3, the DNA is TGTGCCAGCAGCCCCCTCCGACTAGCGGGGAATGAGCAGTTCTTC. This gives the protein CASSPLRLAGNEQFF.

The V call is TRBV6-1, the J call TRBJ2-7; no reliable D call. V lost 1 base and J 9 bases, leaving 13 bases between the germline ends. There are 13 residues in the CDR3. The germline V gene encodes CDR1 MNHNS and CDR2 SASEGT. The CDR3 coding sequence is TGTGCCAGCAGTGAAGGTACAGAACCATCGCAGTACTTC. Translating gives CASSEGTEPSQYF.

In this sample, this clone turned up once. The chain uses TRBV30 and TRBJ2-7; 7 positions match TRBD2. This CDR3 comprises 13 residues. CDR1 and CDR2 from the germline V gene are GTSNPN and SVGIG (reference sequence). The CDR3 nucleotides are TGTGCTGTGTTACGACCCGGGGGGAGCGAGCAGTACTTC. Amino acids: CAVLRPGGSEQYF.

V and J are TRBV7-3 and TRBJ2-4; weak D call: TRBD2 (7 bases). The CDR3 spans 13 residues. The germline V and J ends were trimmed by 0 bases and 9 bases, with 9 bases remaining between them. In germline, CDR1 is SGHTA, CDR2 FQGTGA. CDR3 sequence reads: CASSLTGGGIQYF. Here the CDR3 DNA reads TGTGCCAGCAGCTTAACGGGAGGGGGCATTCAGTACTTC.

This clone has a count of ten or more. The rearrangement uses TRBV5-4 and TRBJ2-7; TRBD2 matches at 7 bases. The V segment lost 3 bases and the J segment 0 bases; nucleotides outside the gene matches: 12. The CDR3 consists of 17 residues. CDR1 is SGHNT and CDR2 is YYREEE in the germline V gene (reference sequence). CDR3 in amino acids: CASSSTRTGGGSYEQYF. In nucleotides, the CDR3 is TGTGCCAGCAGCTCGACGAGGACGGGGGGAGGCTCCTACGAGCAGTACTTC.

This chain links TRBV27 with TRBJ1-5; 11 nucleotides line up with TRBD1. CDR3 length: 13 residues. CDR1 MNHEY and CDR2 SMNVEV come from the germline V gene (reference sequence). Losses at the gene ends were 5 bases for V and 7 bases for J; bases not matched to a gene: 1. CDR3 in amino acids: CASSRTGGQPQHF. In DNA form, the CDR3 reads TGTGCCAGCAGTCGGACAGGGGGCCAGCCCCAGCATTTT.